The 27 T cell receptor beta chains in this list originate from one sample, sequenced in a study of T cell repertoires in cytomegalovirus infection. These receptors have no known antigen. MiXCR was run by TCRdb on the reads, yielding one entry per CDR3 protein. There are 680,000 or so distinct CDR3 sequences in the sample; about 33% occur only once, and approximately 18% lies in the top ten. The material was cultured PBMCs, obtained from culture after CMV antigen stimulation. These receptors originate from a human donor in good health (CMV status not recorded). Some clones in this sample may be carry-over from other donors' samples.

This clonotype showed up many times. V and J are TRBV7-2 and TRBJ2-5; D gene uncertain. CDR1 and CDR2 from the germline V gene are SGHTA and FQGNSA. The CDR3 has 14 residues. The V end lost 5 bases, the J end lost 0 bases, and 10 bases lay between the germline ends. CDR3: CASSPLRHQETQYF. The CDR3 bases are TGTGCCAGCAGCCCCCTTCGGCACCAAGAGACCCAGTACTTC.

The genes are TRBV27 and TRBJ2-3; 11 nucleotides agree with TRBD2. The CDR3 is 17 residues long. Germline V gene sequence: CDR1 MNHEY, CDR2 SMNVEV (reference sequence). With V trimmed by 1 base and J by 1 base, 4 bases remained unmatched. The CDR3 protein is CASSLFSGGAGTDTQYF. Here the CDR3 DNA reads TGTGCCAGCAGTTTATTTAGCGGGGGGGCCGGCACAGATACGCAGTATTTT.

This clonotype was seen only a few times. V and J are TRBV6-1 and TRBJ2-1; no definite D call. CDR1 is MNHNS and CDR2 is SASEGT in the germline V gene. V lost 5 bases and J 10 bases, leaving 15 bases between the germline ends. The CDR3 spans 13 residues. CDR3 amino acids: CASSLRPRDEQFF. The DNA for the CDR3 is TGTGCCAGCAGTCTCCGACCCCGAGACGAGCAGTTCTTC.

This chain uses TRBV27 with TRBJ2-7, with a possible D match to TRBD2 (5 bases). Trimming shortened V by 5 bases and J by 3 bases, and 20 bases separated the two germline ends. CDR1 is MNHEY, CDR2 SMNVEV, per germline (reference sequence). This CDR3 comprises 16 residues. The CDR3: CASSPTGLAPNYEQYF. In DNA, the CDR3 is TGTGCCAGCAGTCCAACCGGGCTAGCTCCCAACTACGAGCAGTACTTC.

This clonotype was seen only a few times. The chain couples TRBV12-3 or TRBV12-4 to TRBJ2-3; D is perhaps TRBD2 (6 bases). V was cut by 7 bases and J by 6 bases, with 29 bases left in between. The CDR3 consists of 18 residues. For the CDR3, the DNA is TGTGCCAGCACCGCGCCCGGAATAGCGGATGTCCTGGGGGATACGCAGTATTTT. This translates into CASTAPGIADVLGDTQYF.

V gene TRBV20-1 combines with J gene TRBJ1-4; a weak D match, TRBD1 (6 bases). CDR3 length: 18 amino acids. V was pared by 1 base and J by 0 bases, with 18 bases between. The V gene's germline CDR1 is DFQATT and CDR2 SNEGSKA (reference sequence). CDR3 residues: CSARGTGSGLATNEKLFF. The CDR3 DNA is TGCAGTGCTAGAGGAACAGGGTCGGGCCTAGCAACTAATGAAAAACTGTTTTTT.

In this sample, this clonotype turned up many times. This rearrangement joins TRBV7-2 to TRBJ1-4; 10 bases line up with TRBD1. The CDR3 sequence is 14 residues long. Germline lookup yields CDR1 SGHTA and CDR2 FQGNSA. The V and J ends lost 4 bases and 6 bases, in that order; junction bases with no gene match: 2. CDR3 in DNA: TGTGCCAGCAGCTACGACAGGGGGCATGAAAAACTGTTTTTT. Translated, it gives CASSYDRGHEKLFF.

The chain couples TRBV12-3 or TRBV12-4 to TRBJ1-1; unclear D gene. The CDR3 contains 13 residues. With 5 bases removed from V and 11 bases from J, the gap between germline ends came to 18 bases. The CDR3: CASSNQAPGNAFF. CDR3 in DNA: TGTGCCAGCAGTAACCAAGCACCAGGAAATGCTTTCTTT.

There are many counts of this clonotype. V and J are TRBV7-2 and TRBJ1-5, with D possibly matching TRBD1 (6 bases). Germline CDR1 reads SGHTA; CDR2 reads FQGNSA. The CDR3 length is 15 residues. Trimming stripped 1 base from V and 6 bases from J, with 13 bases between. This CDR3 reads CASSLVSGGGQPQHF. The CDR3 coding sequence is TGTGCCAGCAGCTTAGTGAGCGGGGGCGGTCAGCCCCAGCATTTT. Combining the CDR3 with reference TRBV7-2 and TRBJ1-5 gives the whole variable domain GAGVSQSPSNKVTEKGKDVELRCDPISGHTALYWYRQSLGQGLEFLIYFQGNSAPDKSGLPSDRFSAERTGGSVSTLTIQRTQQEDSAVYLCASSLVSGGGQPQHFGDGTRLSIL.

The CDR3 sequence is CSASGTVTYGYTF. CDR3 nucleotide sequence: TGCAGTGCGAGCGGGACAGTGACCTATGGCTACACCTTC. The chain couples TRBV20-1 to TRBJ1-2; 7 positions match TRBD1. Germline V gene data show CDR1 as DFQATT and CDR2 as SNEGSKA (reference sequence). The CDR3 runs to 13 residues. V trimming: 6 bases; J trimming: 4 bases; junction bases outside the gene matches: 8.

This clonotype was counted many times. This chain connects TRBV7-8 to TRBJ2-5; 9 bases are shared with TRBD2. V trimming: 4 bases; J trimming: 1 base; junction bases outside the gene matches: 7. The germline V gene has CDR1 SGHVS and CDR2 FQNEAQ. The CDR3 loop spans 16 amino acids. In DNA, the CDR3 is TGTGCCAGCAGCTCATTAGCGGGAGAAGCCCAAGAGACCCAGTACTTC. Translated, it gives CASSSLAGEAQETQYF.

This clonotype was counted at least ten times. The chain links TRBV7-2 to TRBJ2-2, with TRBD2 identical over 7 bases. Germline V lookup: CDR1 SGHTA, CDR2 FQGNSA. CDR3 size: 15 residues. V shed 3 bases, J shed 7 bases, and the junction held 8 bases outside the gene matches. The CDR3 spells CASSFYAGADGELFF. As DNA, the CDR3 is TGTGCCAGCAGCTTTTATGCGGGAGCCGACGGGGAGCTGTTTTTT.

The V call is TRBV9, the J call TRBJ2-5, with D possibly TRBD2 on 6 matching bases. The CDR3 consists of 15 residues. Germline V gene sequence: CDR1 SGDLS, CDR2 YYNGEE. V was trimmed by 0 bases and J by 5 bases, leaving 14 bases between them. The CDR3, as DNA: TGTGCCAGCAGCGTAGGGGTGGGAGGAGGCGAGACCCAGTACTTC. This encodes CASSVGVGGGETQYF.

This sequence joins TRBV28 and TRBJ2-3, with TRBD1 as a possible D gene (5 bases). The CDR3 covers 13 residues. V lost 2 bases and J 6 bases, leaving 9 bases between the germline ends. CDR1 is MDHEN, CDR2 SYDVKM, per germline. Here the CDR3 reads CASSLPPGDTQYF. The DNA for the CDR3 is TGTGCCAGCAGTTTACCCCCAGGGGATACGCAGTATTTT.

This clonotype was detected only a few times. The chain employs TRBV6-5 and TRBJ1-4; TRBD1 might be the D (5 bases). V was trimmed by 5 bases and J by 0 bases, leaving 16 bases between them. This CDR3 is 17 amino acids long. Germline V gene lookup returns CDR1 MNHEY and CDR2 SVGAGI. The CDR3 loop reads CASSLSYSRATNEKLFF. DNA of the CDR3: TGTGCCAGCAGTCTCTCATATAGCAGGGCAACTAATGAAAAACTGTTTTTT.

V usage is TRBV12-3 or TRBV12-4 and J usage is TRBJ1-2, with D possibly TRBD1 on 6 matching bases. With 4 bases removed from V and 5 bases from J, the gap between germline ends came to 11 bases. The CDR3 is 13 residues long. CDR3 residues: CASSWSDSYGYTF. In nucleotides, the CDR3 is TGTGCCAGCAGTTGGTCGGACAGTTATGGCTACACCTTC.

The chain combines TRBV10-2 with TRBJ1-4; tentative D call: TRBD1 (6 bases). Germline values: CDR1 WSHSY, CDR2 SAAADI. Trimming removed 2 bases at V and 3 bases at J, with 10 bases between. This CDR3 region has 15 residues. The DNA for the CDR3 is TGCGCCAGCAGTGAGCCCAGGGGAGCTAATGAAAAACTGTTTTTT. Translation: CASSEPRGANEKLFF.

This chain joins TRBV24-1 and TRBJ2-3, with 9 bases that match TRBD2. V was pared by 3 bases and J by 6 bases, with 12 bases of the junction left unmatched. CDR1 and CDR2 (germline): KGHDR, SFDVKD. The CDR3 is 17 residues long. In DNA, the CDR3 is TGTGCCACCAGTGATCCTACTAGCGGGTTTCACCCGGATACGCAGTATTTT. This codes for CATSDPTSGFHPDTQYF.

This chain links TRBV9 with TRBJ1-3, with D perhaps TRBD1 (5 bases). The germline V gene has CDR1 SGDLS and CDR2 YYNGEE. This CDR3 region has 14 residues. Trimming removed 3 bases from V and 3 bases from J, with 10 bases in between. CDR3 amino acids: CASSESGFGNTIYF. The CDR3 nucleotides are TGTGCCAGCAGCGAATCAGGGTTTGGAAACACCATATATTTT. Together with reference TRBV9 and TRBJ1-3, the CDR3 gives the full variable domain: DSGVTQTPKHLITATGQRVTLRCSPRSGDLSVYWYQQSLDQGLQFLIQYYNGEERAKGNILERFSAQQFPDLHSELNLSSLELGDSALYFCASSESGFGNTIYFGEGSWLTVV.

This clonotype was counted only a few times. DNA of the CDR3: TGCGCCAGCGGGCCGGGCCGCGGCTACGAGCAGTACTTC. Its protein is CASGPGRGYEQYF. This sequence joins TRBV10-2 and TRBJ2-7; D not resolved. V lost 8 bases and J 3 bases, leaving 14 bases between the germline ends. The CDR3 spans 13 residues. In germline, CDR1 is WSHSY, CDR2 SAAADI.

This chain joins TRBV12-3 or TRBV12-4 and TRBJ2-1; D perhaps matches TRBD1 (6 bases). Trimming pared 3 bases from V and 4 bases from J, leaving 13 bases between. There are 15 residues in the CDR3. The CDR3 loop is CASSFSGVSYNEQFF. Written as DNA, the CDR3 is TGTGCCAGCAGTTTTTCAGGGGTATCATACAATGAGCAGTTCTTC.

The genes are TRBV20-1 and TRBJ2-2, with a tentative D call TRBD1 (5 bases). V gave up 6 bases and J gave up 4 bases, with 15 bases separating them. There are 14 residues in the CDR3. The germline gives CDR1 DFQATT, CDR2 SNEGSKA (reference sequence). The CDR3 region has the DNA TGCAGTGCAGCCAGGGCTGCTGGCACCGGGGAGCTGTTTTTT. Encoded protein: CSAARAAGTGELFF.

The J gene is TRBJ1-1, the V gene TRBV6-2 or TRBV6-3, with unresolved D. Trimming stripped 0 bases from V and 5 bases from J, with 10 bases between. The CDR3 covers 14 residues. In germline, CDR1 is MNHEY, CDR2 SVGEGT. The DNA for the CDR3 is TGTGCCAGCAGTTACTCGCTGGGCCGGACTGAAGCTTTCTTT. Translating it yields CASSYSLGRTEAFF.

This clonotype was counted between two and nine times. This chain links TRBV20-1 with TRBJ2-4; 15 bases match TRBD2. CDR3 length equals 16 residues. With 3 bases clipped from V and 6 bases from J, the junction kept 6 bases outside the gene matches. Germline V gene lookup returns CDR1 DFQATT and CDR2 SNEGSKA (reference sequence). DNA for the CDR3: TGCAGTGCTAGTCCCCGGACTAGCGGGAGGGGAAACATTCAGTACTTC. Translating gives CSASPRTSGRGNIQYF.

CDR3: CASSLGSTGSRQPQHF. The CDR3 nucleotides read TGTGCCAGCAGCTTAGGCTCGACAGGGAGTCGTCAGCCCCAGCATTTT. This rearrangement joins TRBV7-9 to TRBJ1-5, with 7 bases identical to TRBD1. The CDR3 is 16 amino acids. Germline CDR1 is SEHNR and CDR2 is FQNEAQ (reference sequence). With V trimmed by 1 base and J by 6 bases, 9 bases remained unmatched. The entire variable domain, with the rest obtained from reference TRBV7-9 and TRBJ1-5, is as follows: DTGVSQNPRHKITKRGQNVTFRCDPISEHNRLYWYRQTLGQGPEFLTYFQNEAQLEKSRLLSDRFSAERPKGSFSTLEIQRTEQGDSAMYLCASSLGSTGSRQPQHFGDGTRLSIL.

The table lists this clonotype with a few counts. The genes are TRBV27 and TRBJ2-5; 13 bases agree with TRBD2. The germline CDR1 and CDR2 sequences are MNHEY and SMNVEV (reference sequence). This CDR3 spans 14 amino acids. The V gene end was trimmed by 10 bases and the J gene end by 1 base; junction bases not matched to a gene: 3. CDR3 in amino acids: CATGTSGVQETQYF. Here the CDR3 DNA reads TGTGCCACTGGGACTAGCGGGGTCCAAGAGACCCAGTACTTC.

This chain connects TRBV10-3 to TRBJ2-7, with TRBD1 as a possible D gene (5 bases). Trimming cost V 6 bases and J 3 bases, with 12 bases left between them. The CDR3 is 13 amino acids. In germline, CDR1 is ENHRY, CDR2 SYGVKD. CDR3 coding DNA: TGTGCCATCAGGGACAATTCGGGCTACGAGCAGTACTTC. Its translation is CAIRDNSGYEQYF.